This T cell receptor beta chain was sequenced for a study of blood T cells in healthy people across ages. The use of a sample-barcoded 5' primer and a J-beta primer mix characterized a second PCR of roughly 7 to 11 cycles. Per-sample output comprised a minimum of 2.5 million paired-end reads containing CDR3. A single record per CDR3 protein comes from TCRdb applying MiXCR to the 5' RACE reads. The sample includes 800,000 to 950,000 distinct CDR3 sequences, approximately 35% of them seen just once. Study-wide results and caveats: Older individuals had lower TCR beta diversity per million T cells (the decline was roughly linear). More naive CD4+ cells and higher diversity marked long-lived donors relative to aged donors. Lack of knowledge of donor CMV status possibly confounded expanded clonotype changes.

This clonotype was counted only a few times. Its cognate antigen is unknown. V was pared by 5 bases and J by 4 bases, with 17 bases between. Germline CDR1 and CDR2: DFQATT and SNEGSKA (reference sequence). The CDR3 is 14 amino acids. The chain has TRBV20-1 and TRBJ2-5, with a tentative D call TRBD1 (6 bases). This sequence originates from a man aged 18 to 29 in good health. Sequencing input: blood. CDR3 in amino acids: CSAAPYSGVETQYF. The DNA of the CDR3 is TGCAGTGCTGCCCCCTACTCAGGGGTAGAGACCCAGTACTTC.